This TCR beta chain is drawn from a study of cytomegalovirus exposure and HLA in healthy donors. Study results and limitations: TCR beta sequences numbering fewer than 20,000 were associated with HLA alleles at 0.05 false discovery rate in a later analysis.

PCR amplification relied on 60 Vbeta primers (plus 13 Jbeta primers). Produced via immunoSEQ multiplex PCR; TCRdb's table is partial and in-frame only. Of roughly 130,000 clones listed, 75% to 85% were seen once; the top ten hold 2.5%. The CDR3 spans 15 residues. The V end lost 1 base, the J end lost 6 bases, and 12 bases lay between the germline ends. Germline assignment: CDR1 MGHDK and CDR2 SYGVNS. Details on this clone: Its antigen is not identified.

The receptor was isolated from a man aged 25 to 45 in good health and CMV-seronegative. The sequencing input was PBMCs. The chain couples TRBV25-1 to TRBJ1-4; D call uncertain. CDR3 region: CASSEWQARDEKLFF. CDR3 nucleotides: TGTGCCAGCAGTGAATGGCAGGCGAGGGATGAAAAACTGTTTTTT.